A selection of T cell receptor beta chains follows, all from one sample in a study of control samples from healthy donors and cancer patients. Libraries were prepared by immunoSEQ multiplex PCR; TCRdb keeps only in-frame clonotypes and omits some of them. The table has some 140,000 clones, 85% to 95% seen once. The sequenced material came from blood. These receptors came from a man aged 35 to 55 in good health. Both conserved end residues are part of each CDR3. D genes are given only for firm matches. Only part of the rows carry a size: once, few, many, or a class if the clone is expanded.

D: NA; size: NA; length: 15; J: TRBJ1-4; V: TRBV7-2; DNA: TGTGCCAGCAGCTTAGCCGGAGGCGCGAATGAAAAACTGTTTTTT; CDR3: CASSLAGGANEKLFF
D: NA; size: NA; length: 12; J: TRBJ1-6; V: TRBV30; DNA: TGTGCCTGGAGTGTACTTGGGTCACCCCTCCACTTT; CDR3: CAWSVLGSPLHF
D: NA; size: NA; length: 13; J: TRBJ2-7; V: TRBV6-1; DNA: TGTGCCAGCAGTGAAAGTCTCTCCTACGAGCAGTACTTC; CDR3: CASSESLSYEQYF
D: NA; size: NA; length: 15; J: TRBJ2-7; V: TRBV7-2; DNA: TGTGCCAGCAGCTTATCCCCGGTCCCCTCCTACGAGCAGTACTTC; CDR3: CASSLSPVPSYEQYF
D: NA; size: few; length: 15; J: TRBJ1-5; V: TRBV5-6; DNA: TGTGCCAGCAGCTTGGGGGGACCGGGGAATCGGCCCCAGCATTTT; CDR3: CASSLGGPGNRPQHF
D: NA; size: NA; length: 15; J: TRBJ1-5; V: TRBV25-1; DNA: TGTGCCAGCAGTGATGGAGGGAATCGGGGGCAGCCCCAGCATTTT; CDR3: CASSDGGNRGQPQHF
D: NA; size: NA; length: 15; J: TRBJ1-1; V: TRBV18; DNA: TGTGCCAGCTCACCTGGGAGCGAGATGAACACTGAAGCTTTCTTT; CDR3: CASSPGSEMNTEAFF
D: NA; size: NA; length: 14; J: TRBJ1-1; V: TRBV19; DNA: TGTGCCAGTAGTATAGTGGCCGCACAAACTGAAGCTTTCTTT; CDR3: CASSIVAAQTEAFF
D: TRBD1; size: NA; length: 14; J: TRBJ2-5; V: TRBV11-3; DNA: TGTGCCAGCAGCTTATCAGGGGGCGGAGAGACCCAGTACTTC; CDR3: CASSLSGGGETQYF
D: TRBD2; size: NA; length: 14; J: TRBJ2-1; V: TRBV2; DNA: TGTGCCAGCAGTGTTCGGGGGGTCTACAATGAGCAGTTCTTC; CDR3: CASSVRGVYNEQFF
D: NA; size: NA; length: 17; J: TRBJ1-5; V: TRBV19; DNA: TGTGCCAGTAGTATAGATGGGGGGCAGGCCTTTAATCAGCCCCAGCATTTT; CDR3: CASSIDGGQAFNQPQHF
D: NA; size: NA; length: 15; J: TRBJ2-5; V: TRBV6-5; DNA: TGTGCCAGCAGCGACACCGGGACCCTTCGAGAGACCCAGTACTTC; CDR3: CASSDTGTLRETQYF
D: NA; size: NA; length: 15; J: TRBJ1-6; V: TRBV28; DNA: TGTGCCAGCAGTTTATTATCCAGGGGCGATTCACCCCTCCACTTT; CDR3: CASSLLSRGDSPLHF
D: NA; size: NA; length: 15; J: TRBJ2-7; V: TRBV27; DNA: TGTGCCAGCACCCCGACAGCACCCAGCTCCTACGAGCAGTACTTC; CDR3: CASTPTAPSSYEQYF
D: TRBD1; size: once; length: 15; J: TRBJ2-1; V: TRBV4-1; DNA: TGCGCCAGCAGCGGGACCGGGACAGGGGCCGATGAGCAGTTCTTC; CDR3: CASSGTGTGADEQFF
D: NA; size: NA; length: 16; J: TRBJ2-7; V: TRBV7-9; DNA: TGTGCCAGCAGCCCGACCGGGACACAATTCTCCTACGAGCAGTACTTC; CDR3: CASSPTGTQFSYEQYF
D: NA; size: NA; length: 15; J: TRBJ2-1; V: TRBV5-1; DNA: TGCGCCAGCAGCTATCGGACTAGGCCAGGGGATGAGCAGTTCTTC; CDR3: CASSYRTRPGDEQFF
D: NA; size: NA; length: 14; J: TRBJ1-6; V: TRBV5-6; DNA: TGTGCCAGCAGCTTGGGGCAGCTTAATTCACCCCTCCACTTT; CDR3: CASSLGQLNSPLHF
D: NA; size: NA; length: 14; J: TRBJ1-4; V: TRBV5-1; DNA: TGCGCCAGCAGCCCGGATGCAACTAATGAAAAACTGTTTTTT; CDR3: CASSPDATNEKLFF
D: NA; size: NA; length: 17; J: TRBJ1-6; V: TRBV6-6; DNA: TGTGCCAGCAGTCCGGACGGCAGGAGCTCCTATAATTCACCCCTCCACTTT; CDR3: CASSPDGRSSYNSPLHF
D: NA; size: NA; length: 14; J: TRBJ2-3; V: TRBV9; DNA: TGTGCCAGCAGCCTGGGACTGATCACAGATACGCAGTATTTT; CDR3: CASSLGLITDTQYF
D: TRBD1; size: few; length: 16; J: TRBJ2-7; V: TRBV6-5; DNA: TGTGCCAGCAGTTATAATCGGGTGGGACAGCTCTACGAGCAGTACTTC; CDR3: CASSYNRVGQLYEQYF
D: NA; size: NA; length: 15; J: TRBJ2-3; V: TRBV3-1/TRBV3-2; DNA: TGTGCCAGCAGCCAACTCTCAAGCGGCGCAGATACGCAGTATTTT; CDR3: CASSQLSSGADTQYF
D: TRBD2; size: NA; length: 16; J: TRBJ2-1; V: TRBV27; DNA: TGTGCCAGCAGGACTAGCGGGGGTAGCTCCTACAATGAGCAGTTCTTC; CDR3: CASRTSGGSSYNEQFF
D: NA; size: NA; length: 13; J: TRBJ2-1; V: TRBV27; DNA: TGTGCCAGCAGTTCCACGTCCTACAATGAGCAGTTCTTC; CDR3: CASSSTSYNEQFF
D: NA; size: NA; length: 14; J: TRBJ1-3; V: TRBV18; DNA: TGTGCCAGCTCACCACCAGGATCCGGAAACACCATATATTTT; CDR3: CASSPPGSGNTIYF
D: TRBD1; size: NA; length: 15; J: TRBJ1-1; V: TRBV18; DNA: TGTGCCAGCTCACCCAGACAGGGTATGAACACTGAAGCTTTCTTT; CDR3: CASSPRQGMNTEAFF
D: NA; size: NA; length: 13; J: TRBJ1-2; V: TRBV2; DNA: TGTGCCAGCAGTGGTACGGGATCGGATGGCTACACCTTC; CDR3: CASSGTGSDGYTF
D: NA; size: NA; length: 14; J: TRBJ2-3; V: TRBV29-1; DNA: TGCAGCGTTGTAATCCCCCGGAGCACAGATACGCAGTATTTT; CDR3: CSVVIPRSTDTQYF
D: TRBD1; size: NA; length: 15; J: TRBJ1-2; V: TRBV5-1; DNA: TGCGCCAGCAGCTTGGAACAGGGGGCGGTTGATGGCTACACCTTC; CDR3: CASSLEQGAVDGYTF